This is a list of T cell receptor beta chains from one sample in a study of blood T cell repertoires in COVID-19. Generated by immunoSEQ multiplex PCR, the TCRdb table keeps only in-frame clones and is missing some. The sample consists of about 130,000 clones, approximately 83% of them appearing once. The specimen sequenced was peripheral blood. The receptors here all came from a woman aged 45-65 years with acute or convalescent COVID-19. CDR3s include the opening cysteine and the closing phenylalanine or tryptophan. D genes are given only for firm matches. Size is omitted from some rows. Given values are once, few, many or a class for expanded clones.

CASSLLTGGMGTEAFF | TGTGCCAGCAGTTTACTTACAGGGGGCATGGGCACTGAAGCTTTCTTT | TRBD1 | TRBJ1-1 | TRBV28 | -
CASSLTVNNQPQHF | TGTGCCAGCAGTTTGACAGTTAACAATCAGCCCCAGCATTTT | - | TRBJ1-5 | TRBV27 | -
CASSPTPGTGNTIYF | TGTGCCAGCAGCCCGACCCCAGGGACAGGAAACACCATATATTTT | - | TRBJ1-3 | TRBV7-2 | -
CASSAARERGFNEQFF | TGTGCCAGCAGTGCCGCCAGAGAGCGGGGGTTCAATGAGCAGTTCTTC | TRBD2 | TRBJ2-1 | TRBV6-1 | once
CASSVRTGGPYYGYTF | TGTGCCAGCAGCGTTCGGACAGGGGGGCCCTACTATGGCTACACCTTC | TRBD1 | TRBJ1-2 | TRBV5-5 | -
CASSTGSSGNTIYF | TGTGCCAGTAGTACGGGGTCCTCTGGAAACACCATATATTTT | - | TRBJ1-3 | TRBV19 | -
CASSDFLGTGGTNYGYTF | TGTGCCAGCAGTGACTTTCTCGGGACAGGGGGAACGAACTATGGCTACACCTTC | TRBD1 | TRBJ1-2 | TRBV25-1 | -
CASSLNAGGFYGYTF | TGCGCCAGCAGCTTGAACGCAGGGGGCTTCTATGGCTACACCTTC | TRBD1 | TRBJ1-2 | TRBV5-1 | -
CASSIKEGAGNGYTF | TGTGCCAGCAGCATAAAGGAGGGGGCCGGGAATGGCTACACCTTC | TRBD1 | TRBJ1-2 | TRBV2 | -
CAWTPQGGTSPLHF | TGTGCCTGGACTCCACAGGGGGGGACTTCACCCCTCCACTTT | TRBD1 | TRBJ1-6 | TRBV30 | -
CASSPYTWELNTEAFF | TGTGCCAGCAGCCCCTATACATGGGAGTTGAACACTGAAGCTTTCTTT | - | TRBJ1-1 | TRBV3-1/TRBV3-2 | -
CASSHPGVTGELFF | TGCGCCAGCAGCCATCCCGGGGTCACCGGGGAGCTGTTTTTT | - | TRBJ2-2 | TRBV4-1 | -
CASSSGLASNEQFF | TGTGCCAGCAGTTCGGGGCTAGCGTCGAATGAGCAGTTCTTC | - | TRBJ2-1 | TRBV27 | -
CASSLRGGAHTEAFF | TGTGCCAGCAGCTTAAGAGGGGGGGCACACACTGAAGCTTTCTTT | - | TRBJ1-1 | TRBV5-8 | -
CASSQGRYYGYTF | TGTGCCAGCAGCCAAGGTAGATACTATGGCTACACCTTC | - | TRBJ1-2 | TRBV14 | -
CASSFGSTKNIQYF | TGTGCCAGCAGTTTCGGTTCAACCAAAAACATTCAGTACTTC | - | TRBJ2-4 | TRBV27 | once
CASSQAVGNTIYF | TGTGCCAGCAGCCAAGCAGTTGGAAACACCATATATTTT | - | TRBJ1-3 | TRBV3-1/TRBV3-2 | -
CASSYRTGLSEKLFF | TGTGCCAGCAGTTACAGGACAGGGCTCTCCGAAAAACTGTTTTTT | TRBD1 | TRBJ1-4 | TRBV6-6 | -
CASSFDRALGEQYF | TGTGCCAGCAGTTTCGACAGGGCTCTCGGGGAGCAGTACTTC | TRBD1 | TRBJ2-7 | TRBV27 | -
CASSEPQEHSNQPQHF | TGCGCCAGCAGTGAGCCGCAGGAACATAGCAATCAGCCCCAGCATTTT | - | TRBJ1-5 | TRBV10-2 | -
CASRPGQGGNEQFF | TGTGCCAGCAGGCCGGGACAGGGAGGAAATGAGCAGTTCTTC | TRBD1 | TRBJ2-1 | TRBV6-5 | few
CASSTLGGGGGEQYF | TGTGCCAGTAGTACCCTTGGGGGTGGGGGCGGCGAGCAGTACTTC | - | TRBJ2-7 | TRBV19 | -
CATSDPGGNQPQHF | TGTGCCACCAGTGACCCGGGCGGGAATCAGCCCCAGCATTTT | - | TRBJ1-5 | TRBV24-1 | -
CASSLARQGREAFF | TGTGCCAGCAGCTTAGCGAGGCAGGGCAGGGAAGCTTTCTTT | - | TRBJ1-1 | TRBV7-8 | -
CATTQASNQPQHF | TGTGCCACCACGCAGGCGTCCAATCAGCCCCAGCATTTT | - | TRBJ1-5 | TRBV10-3 | -
CASSPWTGGSSYNSPLHF | TGTGCCAGCTCACCCTGGACAGGGGGGAGCTCCTATAATTCACCCCTCCACTTT | TRBD1 | TRBJ1-6 | TRBV18 | once
CASSIRPTVRTEAFF | TGTGCCAGCAGTATTCGACCAACAGTACGGACTGAAGCTTTCTTT | - | TRBJ1-1 | TRBV28 | -
CASSVRMRDTEAFF | TGTGCCAGCAGCGTAAGAATGAGGGACACTGAAGCTTTCTTT | - | TRBJ1-1 | TRBV9 | -
CASSTHQDRGNQPQHF | TGTGCCAGTAGTACCCACCAGGACAGGGGCAATCAGCCCCAGCATTTT | TRBD1 | TRBJ1-5 | TRBV19 | once
CASSLDRGQGQGGGLYGYTF | TGTGCCAGCAGCTTAGATCGAGGACAGGGGCAGGGTGGAGGACTCTATGGCTACACCTTC | TRBD1 | TRBJ1-2 | TRBV11-2 | -
CASSVSGTGIQFF | TGTGCCAGCAGCGTTTCCGGGACAGGGATACAGTTCTTC | TRBD1 | TRBJ2-1 | TRBV9 | -
CASSLRDSGYEQYF | TGTGCCAGCAGCCTCCGGGACTCGGGGTACGAGCAGTACTTC | - | TRBJ2-7 | TRBV27 | -
CASSYSLGIGSSGANVLTF | TGCGCCAGCAGCTATTCCCTCGGAATCGGGAGCTCTGGGGCCAACGTCCTGACTTTC | - | TRBJ2-6 | TRBV5-1 | -
CASSLGQGSVGYTF | TGCGCCAGCAGCTTGGGTCAGGGTTCGGTTGGCTACACCTTC | - | TRBJ1-2 | TRBV5-1 | -
CASSHRGANEKLFF | TGTGCCAGCAGCCACAGGGGTGCTAATGAAAAACTGTTTTTT | - | TRBJ1-4 | TRBV3-1/TRBV3-2 | -
CASSSGSGAYGYTF | TGTGCCAGCAGTTCAGGTTCAGGGGCTTACGGCTACACCTTC | - | TRBJ1-2 | TRBV27 | -
CAWSGSGGNEQFF | TGTGCCTGGAGTGGTTCAGGGGGGAATGAGCAGTTCTTC | - | TRBJ2-1 | TRBV30 | -
CASRLQTGGNEKLFF | TGTGCCAGCAGACTCCAAACGGGGGGTAATGAAAAACTGTTTTTT | - | TRBJ1-4 | TRBV7-9 | once
CAWSPGQNTEAFF | TGTGCCTGGAGTCCCGGACAGAACACTGAAGCTTTCTTT | - | TRBJ1-1 | TRBV30 | -
CASSPLQGYSNQPQHF | TGTGCCAGTAGTCCTCTCCAGGGCTACAGCAATCAGCCCCAGCATTTT | - | TRBJ1-5 | TRBV19 | -
CASSPGLAEPQYF | TGTGCCAGCAGTCCGGGACTAGCGGAGCCGCAGTACTTC | TRBD2 | TRBJ2-7 | TRBV3-1/TRBV3-2 | -
CASSLIGATNEKLFF | TGTGCCAGCAGCTTAATCGGGGCAACTAATGAAAAACTGTTTTTT | - | TRBJ1-4 | TRBV5-5 | -
CASSLAGTGGPTEAFF | TGCGCCAGCAGCTTGGCCGGGACAGGGGGTCCCACTGAAGCTTTCTTT | TRBD1 | TRBJ1-1 | TRBV5-1 | -
CASSYITSGVGDTQYF | TGCGCCAGCAGTTACATCACTAGCGGGGTGGGGGATACGCAGTATTTT | TRBD2 | TRBJ2-3 | TRBV5-1 | once
CASSGGGNPYEQYF | TGTGCCAGCAGTGGGGGGGGAAACCCCTACGAGCAGTACTTC | TRBD2 | TRBJ2-7 | TRBV28 | few
CASSLSQGLYTEAFF | TGTGCCAGCAGCTTATCTCAGGGTTTGTACACTGAAGCTTTCTTT | - | TRBJ1-1 | TRBV5-5 | -
CASSPREGDTEAFF | TGTGCCAGCTCACCCCGGGAGGGGGACACTGAAGCTTTCTTT | - | TRBJ1-1 | TRBV18 | -
CASSSSGQGADEQYF | TGTGCCAGCAGTTCCTCGGGACAGGGAGCCGACGAGCAGTACTTC | TRBD1 | TRBJ2-7 | TRBV28 | -
CASSLRHNNQPQHF | TGCGCCAGCAGCCTAAGACACAACAATCAGCCCCAGCATTTT | - | TRBJ1-5 | TRBV4-1 | -
CASSRGHEKLFF | TGTGCCAGCAGTCGAGGGCATGAAAAACTGTTTTTT | - | TRBJ1-4 | TRBV12-3/TRBV12-4 | few
CSGLDIAYEQYF | TGCAGCGGGTTGGACATTGCCTACGAGCAGTACTTC | - | TRBJ2-7 | TRBV29-1 | -
CASSQDPAGQGANNEQFF | TGCGCCAGCAGCCAAGATCCAGCGGGGCAGGGGGCCAACAATGAGCAGTTCTTC | - | TRBJ2-1 | TRBV4-1 | few
CASFRGRVTEAFF | TGTGCCAGCTTCAGGGGGCGGGTCACTGAAGCTTTCTTT | TRBD1 | TRBJ1-1 | TRBV12-3/TRBV12-4 | -
CASSFEAGELFF | TGTGCCAGCAGTTTTGAGGCCGGGGAGCTGTTTTTT | - | TRBJ2-2 | TRBV28 | -
CAWSPSNYGYTF | TGTGCCTGGAGTCCTTCTAACTATGGCTACACCTTC | - | TRBJ1-2 | TRBV30 | -
CASSLEQGVTHF | TGTGCCAGCAGCTTAGAACAGGGGGTGACGCACTTC | TRBD1 | TRBJ1-2 | TRBV13 | -
CASRRTGGFSGENIQYF | TGTGCCAGCAGGAGGACGGGAGGGTTTTCAGGGGAAAACATTCAGTACTTC | TRBD2 | TRBJ2-4 | TRBV2 | -